These T cell receptor beta chains were read from a single sample in a study of blood T cell repertoires in COVID-19. Measured with immunoSEQ multiplex PCR; TCRdb has only the in-frame clones, and not every one. The sample contains fewer than 120,000 clones, nearly 90% of which appear only once. Sequencing was done on a sample of peripheral blood. The source of these receptors is a human donor in a cohort sampled during active COVID-19. Each CDR3 is given with its conserved first and last residue. D genes are given only for firm matches. The listing skips clone size in some rows; elsewhere it reads once, few, many or a size class.

TRBV5-1	.	.	TRBJ2-2	TGCGCCAGCAGCTTGGGAACAGACGGGGAGCTGTTTTTT	CASSLGTDGELFF
TRBV19	TRBD1	.	TRBJ2-2	TGTGCCAGTAGTATTGGACAGGGAAGTAACACCGGGGAGCTGTTTTTT	CASSIGQGSNTGELFF
TRBV5-1	TRBD1	few	TRBJ2-7	TGCGCCAGCAGCATTGACAGGGTTTCCTACGAGCAGTACTTC	CASSIDRVSYEQYF
TRBV18	TRBD1	.	TRBJ1-4	TGTGCCAGCTCACCGGGACAGGGTGAAAAACTGTTTTTT	CASSPGQGEKLFF
TRBV2	.	.	TRBJ2-7	TGTGCCAGCAGGGAAGGACGGGTAGGCGAGCAGTACTTC	CASREGRVGEQYF
TRBV7-2	TRBD1	many	TRBJ2-7	TGTGCCAGCAGCTCGGGACAGCCGGCTACGAGGCAGTACTTC	CASSSGQPATRQYF
TRBV3-1/TRBV3-2	.	.	TRBJ1-6	TGTGCCAGCAGCCGGGATGAGGGTGGTTCACCCCTCCACTTT	CASSRDEGGSPLHF
TRBV5-4	TRBD1	.	TRBJ2-2	TGTGCCAGCAGAGACGGACAGGGGTCTGGCACCGGGGAGCTGTTTTTT	CASRDGQGSGTGELFF
TRBV12-3/TRBV12-4	TRBD1	.	TRBJ1-2	TGTGCCAGCAGCCTACAGGGGGTTGGTGGCTACACCTTC	CASSLQGVGGYTF
TRBV11-2	TRBD2	.	TRBJ2-1	TGTGCCAGCAGCACCGGGACTAGCGGGGGGGCCAAATACAATGAGCAGTTCTTC	CASSTGTSGGAKYNEQFF
TRBV7-2	TRBD1	few	TRBJ2-1	TGTGCCAGCAGCTTGGACAGGGTCGACAATGAGCAGTTCTTC	CASSLDRVDNEQFF
TRBV11-2	.	.	TRBJ1-1	TGTGCCAGCAGCTTAGATTTGGGGGGAGGACACACTGAAGCTTTCTTT	CASSLDLGGGHTEAFF
TRBV7-9	TRBD2	.	TRBJ2-3	TGTGCCAGCAGACTAGCGGGAGACTCAGATACGCAGTATTTT	CASRLAGDSDTQYF
TRBV11-2	.	.	TRBJ2-3	TGTGCCAGCAGCTTAGTTCGGCGGGGGCCCGGGGATACGCAGTATTTT	CASSLVRRGPGDTQYF
TRBV7-9	.	.	TRBJ2-1	TGTGCCAGCGGCCCAGTTAATGAGCAGTTCTTC	CASGPVNEQFF
TRBV5-1	TRBD1	.	TRBJ1-3	TGCGCCAGCAGCACAGGACAGGGGGCGGGAGGAAACACCATATATTTT	CASSTGQGAGGNTIYF
TRBV28	.	.	TRBJ2-1	TGTGCCAGCAGTTTATACCAGGGTGGCTCCTACAATGAGCAGTTCTTC	CASSLYQGGSYNEQFF
TRBV5-4	TRBD2	.	TRBJ2-2	TGTGCCAGCAGCGCCGGGACTAGCGGGAATCAGTTGGCCGGGGAGCTGTTTTTT	CASSAGTSGNQLAGELFF
TRBV5-1	.	.	TRBJ1-1	TGCGCCAGCAGGGAACAGGGGAACACTGAAGCTTTCTTT	CASREQGNTEAFF
TRBV11-2	.	.	TRBJ1-3	TGTGCCAGCAGTCAGGGATACTCTGGAAACACCATATATTTT	CASSQGYSGNTIYF
TRBV2	.	.	TRBJ2-5	TGTGCCAGCAGTTCTCCGTCTCAAGAGACCCAGTACTTC	CASSSPSQETQYF
TRBV3-1/TRBV3-2	TRBD1	.	TRBJ1-4	TGTGCCAGCAGCCAAGTACGAGGGGGCCTCGAAAAACTGTTTTTT	CASSQVRGGLEKLFF
TRBV19	.	.	TRBJ1-5	TGTGCCAGTACCGCAGGGGATAGAAGCAATCAGCCCCAGCATTTT	CASTAGDRSNQPQHF
TRBV18	TRBD1	.	TRBJ2-1	TGTGCCAGCTCACCAAGGGACAGGGGACTGCAGTTCTTC	CASSPRDRGLQFF
TRBV6-5	.	.	TRBJ2-7	TGTGCCAGCAGTTCGCCCTGGACACTTCCCTACGAGCAGTACTTC	CASSSPWTLPYEQYF
TRBV6-1	.	.	TRBJ1-5	TGTGCCAGCAGTGATCTTCAAGAGGGTTATCAGCCCCAGCATTTT	CASSDLQEGYQPQHF
TRBV30	.	.	TRBJ1-6	TGTGCCTGGAGTACGAGGGGCACAGGGTACTCACCCCTCCACTTT	CAWSTRGTGYSPLHF
TRBV4-2	TRBD2	.	TRBJ2-1	TGTGCCAGCAGCCAAGATCTAGGACTAGCGGGAGGCAGGTCCTACAATGAGCAGTTCTTC	CASSQDLGLAGGRSYNEQFF
TRBV5-6	TRBD1	.	TRBJ1-1	TGTGCCAGCAGCTTTAACCGAGGGACAGCGGATAGGAACACTGAAGCTTTCTTT	CASSFNRGTADRNTEAFF
TRBV5-3	.	.	TRBJ2-5	TGTGCCAGAAACGTTCGTGGAGGGCCATTGCAAGAGACCCAGTACTTC	CARNVRGGPLQETQYF
TRBV7-2	.	.	TRBJ2-7	TGTGCCAGCAGCTTTAGGGTGCGGGACCCCTCCTACGAGCAGTACTTC	CASSFRVRDPSYEQYF
TRBV7-8	.	.	TRBJ2-7	TGTGCCAGCAGCCTGACCAACAGGGTTTCCCACGAGCAGTACTTC	CASSLTNRVSHEQYF
TRBV9	.	.	TRBJ1-2	TGTGCCAGCAGCGTAGGCACAGAGGGTCATGGCTACACCTTC	CASSVGTEGHGYTF
TRBV19	.	.	TRBJ1-4	TGTGCCAGTGGGTGGGGGCCGACTAATGAAAAACTGTTTTTT	CASGWGPTNEKLFF
TRBV4-3	TRBD1	once	TRBJ1-1	TGCGCCACCCGCGGCGGGACAGAGCCGAACTCTGAAGCTTTCTTT	CATRGGTEPNSEAFF
TRBV28	TRBD1	.	TRBJ2-5	TGTGCCAGCAGTACCTCTCAGACAGGGCAAGAGACCCAGTACTTC	CASSTSQTGQETQYF
TRBV27	TRBD2	once	TRBJ2-1	TGTGCCAGCAGGGGACTAGTGAATGAGCAGTTCTTC	CASRGLVNEQFF